The rows below give T cell receptor beta chains drawn from one sample of a study of T-cell reconstitution after alpha-beta-depleted transplantation in children. TCRdb independently ran MiXCR on the PCR reads; one entry per CDR3 protein. The sample has around 960,000 distinct CDR3 sequences; 25% to 30% are singletons. The sample in question was PBMCs, mostly from graft donor cells, obtained 360 days after TCRalphabeta/CD19-depleted stem cell transplant. The source is a boy under three years old who had a stem cell transplant for SCID, so the T cells may come from the graft donor. Each CDR3 is given with its conserved first and last residue. The D gene is left open where the match is weak. Clone size appears in some rows only: once, few, many, or a class for an expanded clone.

J | V | D | size | CDR3 | DNA
TRBJ1-4 | TRBV7-9 | NA | NA | CASSLAKGSLFF | TGTGCCAGCAGCTTAGCTAAGGGGAGTCTGTTTTTT
TRBJ2-5 | TRBV7-8 | TRBD2 | NA | CASSQGGGAGGETQYF | TGTGCCAGCAGCCAGGGCGGGGGGGCCGGGGGAGAGACCCAGTACTTC
TRBJ2-7 | TRBV4-1 | NA | few | CASSQVVSRLPSYEQYF | TGCGCCAGCAGCCAAGTCGTGTCGCGACTACCCTCCTACGAGCAGTACTTC
TRBJ2-3 | TRBV4-2 | NA | NA | CASSQAPLGGGLRQYF | TGTGCCAGCAGCCAGGCCCCATTAGGTGGGGGTCTTAGGCAGTATTTT
TRBJ1-3 | TRBV20-1 | NA | few | CSAGEPGLGNTIYF | TGCAGTGCCGGTGAACCAGGACTAGGAAACACCATATATTTT
TRBJ1-1 | TRBV20-1 | NA | NA | CSARDKGNTEAFF | TGCAGTGCTAGAGATAAGGGGAACACTGAAGCTTTCTTT
TRBJ2-7 | TRBV27 | TRBD2 | NA | CASKGREAYEQYF | TGTGCCAGCAAGGGGAGGGAGGCCTACGAGCAGTACTTC
TRBJ2-1 | TRBV7-9 | TRBD1 | NA | CAWTGPTNEQFF | TGTGCCTGGACAGGGCCAACGAATGAGCAGTTCTTC
TRBJ1-1 | TRBV9 | TRBD1 | NA | CASSPSGTGSDTEAFF | TGTGCCAGCAGCCCTTCCGGGACAGGGAGCGACACTGAAGCTTTCTTT
TRBJ2-6 | TRBV20-1 | NA | few | CSARADRSGANVLTF | TGCAGTGCTAGAGCGGATAGGTCTGGGGCCAACGTCCTGACTTTC
TRBJ1-1 | TRBV24-1 | TRBD1 | few | CATSDLKGQTNTEAFF | TGTGCCACCAGTGACCTGAAGGGACAGACGAACACTGAAGCTTTCTTT
TRBJ1-5 | TRBV12-3/TRBV12-4 | NA | NA | CASSPGNLAYQPQHF | TGTGCCAGCAGTCCCGGTAATCTTGCTTATCAGCCCCAGCATTTT
TRBJ2-3 | TRBV5-6 | NA | NA | CASRGALVTDTQYF | TGTGCCAGCAGAGGGGCTCTGGTGACAGATACGCAGTATTTT
TRBJ2-1 | TRBV6-5 | TRBD2 | NA | CASSYSSQGLARAYNEQFF | TGTGCCAGCAGTTACTCGAGCCAGGGACTAGCTAGGGCCTACAATGAGCAGTTCTTC
TRBJ2-5 | TRBV6-1 | NA | NA | CASSPGPRGWKTQYF | TGTGCCAGCAGTCCCGGACCCCGCGGTTGGAAGACCCAGTACTTC
TRBJ1-2 | TRBV7-2 | NA | NA | CASSPFPGYGYTF | TGTGCCAGCAGCCCATTTCCGGGCTATGGCTACACCTTC
TRBJ2-7 | TRBV21-1 | NA | NA | CASSKASPNPDRQGEQYF | TGTGCCAGCAGCAAAGCCTCTCCTAATCCGGATAGGCAGGGCGAGCAGTACTTC
TRBJ1-1 | TRBV6-2/TRBV6-3 | TRBD1 | few | CASSYTRQGSNTEAFF | TGTGCCAGCAGTTACACCCGACAGGGGTCGAACACTGAAGCTTTCTTT
TRBJ2-2 | TRBV7-3 | NA | NA | CASSLLGGGGELFF | TGTGCCAGCAGCCTCCTAGGGGGAGGCGGGGAGCTGTTTTTT
TRBJ2-1 | TRBV12-3/TRBV12-4 | TRBD1 | few | CASRGWTGAWFF | TGTGCCAGCCGAGGTTGGACAGGAGCATGGTTCTTC
TRBJ2-1 | TRBV11-2 | TRBD1 | few | CASSWIGTESYNEQFF | TGTGCCAGCAGCTGGATAGGGACAGAATCCTACAATGAGCAGTTCTTC
TRBJ2-3 | TRBV20-1 | TRBD2 | NA | CSARDNRLAGSDTQYF | TGCAGTGCTAGAGATAATAGACTAGCGGGGTCAGATACGCAGTATTTT
TRBJ2-3 | TRBV5-1 | NA | few | CASSRDGRSDTQYF | TGCGCCAGCAGCCGGGACGGGCGGTCGGATACGCAGTATTTT
TRBJ2-2 | TRBV5-5 | NA | NA | CASSLGGEWTGELFF | TGTGCCAGCAGCTTGGGCGGGGAGTGGACCGGGGAGCTGTTTTTT
TRBJ1-6 | TRBV5-5 | NA | NA | CASSLKGGPNSPLHF | TGTGCCAGCAGCTTGAAAGGGGGACCAAATTCACCCCTCCACTTT
TRBJ2-7 | TRBV28 | NA | many | CASSLISYEQYF | TGTGCCAGCAGCCTTATATCCTACGAGCAGTACTTC
TRBJ2-7 | TRBV6-1 | TRBD1 | NA | CASSHRDSSSYEQYF | TGTGCCAGCAGCCACAGGGACAGTTCCTCCTACGAGCAGTACTTC
TRBJ1-5 | TRBV12-3/TRBV12-4 | NA | few | CASRLGVGQPQHF | TGTGCCAGCAGATTGGGGGTGGGGCAGCCCCAGCATTTT
TRBJ1-6 | TRBV20-1 | NA | NA | CSASPGGNSPLHF | TGCAGTGCTAGCCCTGGGGGGAATTCACCCCTCCACTTT
TRBJ2-7 | TRBV20-1 | TRBD2 | NA | CSARQPGLISHEQYF | TGCAGTGCTAGACAGCCGGGACTAATTTCCCACGAGCAGTACTTC
TRBJ2-5 | TRBV6-5 | NA | NA | CASSYSRLGETQYF | TGTGCCAGCAGTTACTCGAGGTTGGGAGAGACCCAGTACTTC
TRBJ2-7 | TRBV5-1 | TRBD1 | NA | CASSFTGTASYEQYF | TGCGCCAGCAGCTTTACTGGGACAGCCTCCTACGAGCAGTACTTC
TRBJ1-2 | TRBV29-1 | TRBD1 | few | CSVEPLGDRGRGYYGYTF | TGCAGCGTTGAACCGTTGGGGGACAGGGGGCGAGGTTATTATGGCTACACCTTC
TRBJ2-3 | TRBV20-1 | NA | NA | CSALSDSLTDTQYF | TGCAGTGCTCTTTCGGACTCCCTCACAGATACGCAGTATTTT
TRBJ1-1 | TRBV5-4 | NA | NA | CASSSPDPNTEAFF | TGTGCCAGCAGCTCCCCGGACCCGAACACTGAAGCTTTCTTT
TRBJ2-1 | TRBV7-9 | NA | NA | CASPPQGSYNEQFF | TGTGCCAGCCCCCCCCAGGGCTCCTACAATGAGCAGTTCTTC
TRBJ2-7 | TRBV27 | NA | few | CASSFTSMALYEQYF | TGTGCCAGCAGTTTTACTAGTATGGCCCTCTACGAGCAGTACTTC
TRBJ1-2 | TRBV6-5 | NA | many | CASSGGQPSYGYTF | TGTGCCAGCAGCGGAGGACAGCCGAGCTATGGCTACACCTTC